Given below is one TCR beta chain in context. Its antigen remains unidentified. The sample is drawn from a study of vaccination and CD4 T cells after COVID-19. About the study: Participants were given two doses of BNT162b2 or mRNA-1273 vaccine. SARS-CoV-2, HCoV-NL63, HCoV-OC43 and HCoV-229E supplied the overlapping spike peptides used to stimulate cells.

The treatment was: 10-day PBMC culture with coronavirus spike peptide pools or control peptides (ViraFEST assay). Germline V CDR1 and CDR2: MNHEY, SMNVEV (reference sequence). CDR3 size: 17 residues. Germline trimming cut 6 bases from V and 0 bases from J; bases unmatched to any gene: 8. With the Oncomine TCR Beta short-read assay, DNA from cultured CD4+ T cells was sequenced. From the PCR reads, TCRdb called clonotypes with MiXCR, one entry per CDR3 protein. The repertoire holds 10,000 to 15,000 distinct CDR3 sequences, with 44% as singletons. The receptor comes from a human donor with COVID-19. This sequence joins TRBV27 and TRBJ2-7; 13 bases align to TRBD2. Sequences were obtained from cultured CD4+ T cells from blood. CDR3 DNA: TGTGCCAGCAGCGGCCTCGGACTAGCGGGGGTCTCCTACGAGCAGTACTTC. Its protein product is CASSGLGLAGVSYEQYF.